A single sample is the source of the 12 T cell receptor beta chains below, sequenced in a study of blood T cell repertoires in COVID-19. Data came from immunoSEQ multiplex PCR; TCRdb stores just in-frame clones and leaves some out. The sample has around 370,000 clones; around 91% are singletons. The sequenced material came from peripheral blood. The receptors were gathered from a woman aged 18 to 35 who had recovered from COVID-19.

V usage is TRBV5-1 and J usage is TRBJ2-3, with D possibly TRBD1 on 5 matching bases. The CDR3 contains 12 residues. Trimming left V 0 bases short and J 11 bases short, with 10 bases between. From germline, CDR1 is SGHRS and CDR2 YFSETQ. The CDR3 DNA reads TGCGCCAGCAGCTTGGGGGGCGGATTGCAGTATTTT. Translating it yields CASSLGGGLQYF.

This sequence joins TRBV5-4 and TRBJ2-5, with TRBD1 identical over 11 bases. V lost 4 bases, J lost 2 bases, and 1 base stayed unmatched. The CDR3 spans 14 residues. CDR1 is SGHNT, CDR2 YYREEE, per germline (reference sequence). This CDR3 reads CASSRDRGQETQYF. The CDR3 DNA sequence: TGTGCCAGCAGCCGGGACAGGGGGCAAGAGACCCAGTACTTC.

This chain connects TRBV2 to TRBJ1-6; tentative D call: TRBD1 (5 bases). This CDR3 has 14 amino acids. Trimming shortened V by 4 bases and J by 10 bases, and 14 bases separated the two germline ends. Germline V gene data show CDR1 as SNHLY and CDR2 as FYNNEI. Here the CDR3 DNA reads TGTGCCAGCAGTGGGGACTTGGGAGCCTCACCCCTCCACTTT. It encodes CASSGDLGASPLHF.

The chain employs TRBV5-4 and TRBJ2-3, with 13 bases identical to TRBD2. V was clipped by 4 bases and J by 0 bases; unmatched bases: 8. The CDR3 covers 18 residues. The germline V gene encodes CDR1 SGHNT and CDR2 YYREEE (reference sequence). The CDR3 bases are TGTGCCAGCAGCCTAGGACTAGCGGGAGAGTCTAGCACAGATACGCAGTATTTT. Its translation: CASSLGLAGESSTDTQYF.

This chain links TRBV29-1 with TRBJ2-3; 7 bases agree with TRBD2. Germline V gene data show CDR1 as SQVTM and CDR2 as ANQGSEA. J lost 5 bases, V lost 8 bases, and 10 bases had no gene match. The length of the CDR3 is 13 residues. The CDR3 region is CSQAAGRGDTQYF. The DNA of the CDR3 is TGCAGCCAGGCCGCGGGGAGGGGAGATACGCAGTATTTT.

DNA for the CDR3: TGTGCCAGCAGTTACTCACCTAGAGGCGAGCAGTACGTC. It specifies CASSYSPRGEQYV. The chain has TRBV6-5 and TRBJ2-7; D unclear. The CDR3 runs to 13 residues. CDR1 and CDR2 (germline): MNHEY, SVGAGI. Trimming pared 0 bases from V and 6 bases from J, leaving 9 bases between.

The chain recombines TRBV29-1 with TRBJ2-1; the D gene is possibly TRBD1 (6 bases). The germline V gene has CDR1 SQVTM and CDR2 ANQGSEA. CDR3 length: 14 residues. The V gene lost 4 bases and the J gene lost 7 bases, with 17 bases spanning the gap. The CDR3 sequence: CSVAARGGYNEQFF. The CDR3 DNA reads TGCAGCGTTGCCGCTAGAGGGGGATATAATGAGCAGTTCTTC.

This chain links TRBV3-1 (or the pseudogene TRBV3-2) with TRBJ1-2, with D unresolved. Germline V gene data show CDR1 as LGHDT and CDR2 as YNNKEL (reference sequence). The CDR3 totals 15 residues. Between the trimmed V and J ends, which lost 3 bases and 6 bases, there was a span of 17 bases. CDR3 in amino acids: CASSQGSGERDGYTF. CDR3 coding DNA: TGTGCCAGCAGCCAGGGGAGCGGGGAAAGGGATGGCTACACCTTC.

The chain's CDR3 is CAWSPWPGYQPQHF. The CDR3 nucleotides are TGTGCCTGGAGTCCCTGGCCAGGATATCAGCCCCAGCATTTT. The gene calls are TRBV30 and TRBJ1-5; D unclear. Between the trimmed V and J ends, which lost 2 bases and 5 bases, there was a span of 13 bases. Germline lookup yields CDR1 GTSNPN and CDR2 SVGIG (reference sequence). There are 14 residues in the CDR3.

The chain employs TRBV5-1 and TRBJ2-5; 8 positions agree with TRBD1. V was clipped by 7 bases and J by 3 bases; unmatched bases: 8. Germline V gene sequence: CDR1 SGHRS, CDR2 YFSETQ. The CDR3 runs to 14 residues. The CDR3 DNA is TGCGCCAGCTGGACAGGGTCGGACAAAGAGACCCAGTACTTC. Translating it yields CASWTGSDKETQYF.

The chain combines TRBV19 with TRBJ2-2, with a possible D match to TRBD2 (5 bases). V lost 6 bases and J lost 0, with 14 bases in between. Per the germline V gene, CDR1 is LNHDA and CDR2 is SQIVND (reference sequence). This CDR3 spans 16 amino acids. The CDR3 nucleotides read TGTGCCAGTAGCACTCTGGGAGCGGCGAACACCGGGGAGCTGTTTTTT. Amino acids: CASSTLGAANTGELFF.

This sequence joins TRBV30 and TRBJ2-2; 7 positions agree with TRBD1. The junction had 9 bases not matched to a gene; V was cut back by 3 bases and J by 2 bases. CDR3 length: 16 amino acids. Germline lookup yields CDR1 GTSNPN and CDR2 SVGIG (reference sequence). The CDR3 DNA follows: TGTGCCTGGAGGAATACCGGGACAGCCAACACCGGGGAGCTGTTTTTT. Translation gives CAWRNTGTANTGELFF.